This T cell receptor beta chain was identified during a study of PD-L1 blockade in urothelial cancer. Overall study context: Blood drawn 3 weeks (second dose) and 6 weeks after treatment start was analyzed.

With 0 bases clipped from V and 2 bases from J, the junction kept 2 bases outside the gene matches. The CDR3 has 14 residues. The germline gives CDR1 SGHRS, CDR2 YFSETQ. Profiling relied on immunoSEQ multiplex PCR, and the TCRdb table lists in-frame clones only, not all of them. Counted here are more than 55,000 clones, just over 85% occurring once; the ten biggest clones make up 2.5% to 3%. The TCR was taken from a man aged 50 to 59 with urothelial cancer. The sequencing here drew on PBMCs, taken around atezolizumab (anti-PD-L1) treatment. The genes are TRBV5-1 and TRBJ2-7; 7 nucleotides agree with TRBD1. CDR3 region: CASSLGTGAYEQYF. CDR3 in DNA: TGCGCCAGCAGCTTGGGAACAGGGGCCTACGAGCAGTACTTC.